A single T cell receptor beta chain is shown here with its context. These data come from a study of T cell clusters in autoimmune cytopenias. The germline V gene has CDR1 KGHDR and CDR2 SFDVKD. This CDR3 spans 16 amino acids. One tube held mixed TRB-A and TRB-B primer pools for touch-down PCR. Following a re-call of the multiplex PCR reads, TCRdb has one entry per CDR3 protein and lacks DNA. This table lists around 5,700 distinct CDR3 sequences. TRB amplification used approximately 270 ng of peripheral blood genomic DNA. The TCR sequence derives from a human donor with an autoimmune cytopenia or autoimmune hepatitis (not recorded which). The chain has TRBV24-1 and TRBJ2-6. The sequenced sample consisted of peripheral blood. The CDR3: CATSDYPGTGANVLTF.